Below, 5 T cell receptor beta chains from the same sample are listed, as sequenced in a study of tumour-infiltrating T cells in Burkitt lymphoma. TCRdb's copy holds only in-frame clones and misses some; the assay was immunoSEQ multiplex PCR. Counted here are about 2,500 clones, roughly 15% occurring once; the ten biggest clones make up 13%. Sequencing was carried out using tumor tissue. The source is a human donor with Burkitt lymphoma.

This clone was seen a few times. The chain couples TRBV29-1 to TRBJ1-1; 11 nucleotides agree with TRBD1. The trim removed 8 bases at V and 5 bases at J, leaving 7 bases unmatched. Germline assignment: CDR1 SQVTM and CDR2 ANQGSEA. The CDR3 covers 13 residues. DNA for the CDR3: TGCAGCAGAGGACAGGGGGCGAGAACTGAAGCTTTCTTT. Its protein product is CSRGQGARTEAFF.

This clone was observed a handful of times. This chain joins TRBV7-2 and TRBJ2-1; 10 bases are shared with TRBD2. Trimming took 3 bases from V and 1 from J; bases not matched to a gene: 3. The germline V gene has CDR1 SGHTA and CDR2 FQGNSA. The CDR3 extends over 16 amino acids. This chain's CDR3 is CASSFSGGPSYNEQFF. The CDR3 DNA reads TGTGCCAGCAGCTTTAGCGGGGGGCCATCCTACAATGAGCAGTTCTTC.

With respect to this clone: A single base separates this from a much larger clone, so it may be a read error. This specimen includes other DNA sequences encoding the same CDR3. The CDR3 here is CATTGTYEQFF. Here the CDR3 DNA reads TGCGCCACCACTGGGACCTATGAGCAGTTCTTC. V is TRBV10-2 and J is TRBJ2-1, with D tentatively TRBD1 or TRBD2 (5 bases each). CDR1 is WSHSY and CDR2 is SAAADI in the germline V gene. This CDR3 comprises 11 residues. Trimming left V 10 bases short and J 8 bases short, with 12 bases between.

In this sample, this clone turned up a few times. The rearrangement links TRBV6-5 to TRBJ2-7; either TRBD1 or TRBD2 may supply D (5 bases each). The V gene's germline CDR1 is MNHEY and CDR2 SVGAGI. This CDR3 region has 16 residues. Trimming pared 3 bases from V and 0 bases from J, leaving 15 bases between. The CDR3 here is CASSYIRDPPSYEQYF. In nucleotides, the CDR3 is TGTGCCAGCAGTTATATCCGGGACCCACCCTCCTACGAGCAGTACTTC.

This clone was counted only a few times. CDR3 bases: TGCGCCAGCAGCTCAAGCCGGGGCGTACAAGAGACCCAGTACTTC. Amino acid sequence: CASSSSRGVQETQYF. The V call is TRBV5-1, the J call TRBJ2-5; D could derive from TRBD1 or TRBD2 (5 bases each). Trimming pared 3 bases from V and 2 bases from J, leaving 14 bases between. Germline V lookup: CDR1 SGHRS, CDR2 YFSETQ. The CDR3 has 15 residues.